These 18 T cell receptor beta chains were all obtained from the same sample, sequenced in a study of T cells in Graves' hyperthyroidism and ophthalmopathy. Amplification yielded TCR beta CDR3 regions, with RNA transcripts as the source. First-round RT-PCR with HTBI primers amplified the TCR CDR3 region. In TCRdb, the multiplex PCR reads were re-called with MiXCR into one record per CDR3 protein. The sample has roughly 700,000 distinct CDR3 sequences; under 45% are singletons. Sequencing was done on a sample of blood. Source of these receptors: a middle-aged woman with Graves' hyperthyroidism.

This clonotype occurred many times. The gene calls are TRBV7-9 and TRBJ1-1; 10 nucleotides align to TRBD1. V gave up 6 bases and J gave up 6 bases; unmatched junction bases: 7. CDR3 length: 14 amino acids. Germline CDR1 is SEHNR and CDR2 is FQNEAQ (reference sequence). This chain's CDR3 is CASRAGQGWPEAFF. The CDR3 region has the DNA TGTGCCAGCAGGGCGGGACAGGGGTGGCCTGAAGCTTTCTTT.

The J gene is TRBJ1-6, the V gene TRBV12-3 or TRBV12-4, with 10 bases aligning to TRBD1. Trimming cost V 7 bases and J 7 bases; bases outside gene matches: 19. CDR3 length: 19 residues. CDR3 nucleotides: TGTGCCAGCATTAGACCGGGACAGGGGAACTACAAGAGAAATTCACCCCTCCACTTT. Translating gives CASIRPGQGNYKRNSPLHF.

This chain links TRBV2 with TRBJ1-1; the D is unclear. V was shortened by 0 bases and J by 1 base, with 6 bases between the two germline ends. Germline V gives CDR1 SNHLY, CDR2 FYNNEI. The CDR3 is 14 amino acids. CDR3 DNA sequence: TGTGCCAGCAGTGAAGCCGGGAGGAACACTGAAGCTTTCTTT. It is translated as CASSEAGRNTEAFF.

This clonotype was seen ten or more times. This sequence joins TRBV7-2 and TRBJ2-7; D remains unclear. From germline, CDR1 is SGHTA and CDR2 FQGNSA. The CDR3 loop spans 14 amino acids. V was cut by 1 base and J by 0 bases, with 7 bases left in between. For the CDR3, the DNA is TGTGCCAGCAGCTTAGGCATAAGCTCCTACGAGCAGTACTTC. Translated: CASSLGISSYEQYF.

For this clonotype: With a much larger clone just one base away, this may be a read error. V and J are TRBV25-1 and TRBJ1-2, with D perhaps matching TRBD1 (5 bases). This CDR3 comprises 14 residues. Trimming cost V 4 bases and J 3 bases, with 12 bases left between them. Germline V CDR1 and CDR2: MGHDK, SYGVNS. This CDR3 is CASSGLGTDYGYTF. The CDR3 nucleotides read TGTGCCAGCAGTGGATTGGGGACGGACTATGGCTACACCTTC.

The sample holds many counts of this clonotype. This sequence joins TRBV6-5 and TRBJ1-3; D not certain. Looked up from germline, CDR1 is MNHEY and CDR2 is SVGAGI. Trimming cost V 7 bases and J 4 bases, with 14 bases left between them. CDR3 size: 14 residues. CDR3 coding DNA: TGTGCCAGCACGGGAAGGGTCGGCGGAAACACCATATATTTT. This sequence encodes CASTGRVGGNTIYF.

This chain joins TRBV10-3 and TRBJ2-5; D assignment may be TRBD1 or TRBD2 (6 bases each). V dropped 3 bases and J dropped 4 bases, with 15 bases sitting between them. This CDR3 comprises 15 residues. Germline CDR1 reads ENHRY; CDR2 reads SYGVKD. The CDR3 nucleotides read TGTGCCATCAGTGATGGTATCGGGGGCCGAGAGACCCAGTACTTC. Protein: CAISDGIGGRETQYF.

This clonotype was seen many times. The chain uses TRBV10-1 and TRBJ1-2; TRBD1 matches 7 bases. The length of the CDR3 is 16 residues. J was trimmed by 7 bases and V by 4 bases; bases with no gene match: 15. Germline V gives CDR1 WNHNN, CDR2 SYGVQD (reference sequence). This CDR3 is CASSVPIHRGLGGYTF. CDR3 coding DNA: TGCGCCAGCAGTGTTCCGATTCACAGGGGTCTGGGTGGCTACACCTTC.

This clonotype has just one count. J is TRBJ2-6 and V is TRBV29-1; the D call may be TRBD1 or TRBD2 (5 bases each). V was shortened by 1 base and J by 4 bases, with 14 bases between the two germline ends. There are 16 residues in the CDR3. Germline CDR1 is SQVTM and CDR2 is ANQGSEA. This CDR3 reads CSVEGSGTNGANVLTF. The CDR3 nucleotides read TGCAGCGTTGAAGGGTCCGGGACGAACGGGGCCAACGTCCTGACTTTC.

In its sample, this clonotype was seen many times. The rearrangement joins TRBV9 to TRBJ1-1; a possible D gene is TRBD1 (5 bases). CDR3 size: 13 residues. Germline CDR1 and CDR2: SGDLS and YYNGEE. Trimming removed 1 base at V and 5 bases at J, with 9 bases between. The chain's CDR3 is CASSVKSGTEAFF. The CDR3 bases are TGTGCCAGCAGCGTAAAGTCAGGGACTGAAGCTTTCTTT.

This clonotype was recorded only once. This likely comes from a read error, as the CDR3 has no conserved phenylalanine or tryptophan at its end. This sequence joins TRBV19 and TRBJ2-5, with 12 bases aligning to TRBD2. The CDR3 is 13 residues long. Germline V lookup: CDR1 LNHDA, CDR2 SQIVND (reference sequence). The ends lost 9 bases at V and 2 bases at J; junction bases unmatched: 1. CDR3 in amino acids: CASGLAGQETQYL. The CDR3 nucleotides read TGTGCCAGCGGACTAGCGGGGCAAGAGACCCAGTACCTT.

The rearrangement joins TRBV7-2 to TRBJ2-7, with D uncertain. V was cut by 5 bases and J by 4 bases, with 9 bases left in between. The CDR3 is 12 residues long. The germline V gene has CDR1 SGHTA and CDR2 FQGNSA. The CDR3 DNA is TGTGCCAGCAGCCGTACACCTTACGAGCAGTACTTC. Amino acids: CASSRTPYEQYF.

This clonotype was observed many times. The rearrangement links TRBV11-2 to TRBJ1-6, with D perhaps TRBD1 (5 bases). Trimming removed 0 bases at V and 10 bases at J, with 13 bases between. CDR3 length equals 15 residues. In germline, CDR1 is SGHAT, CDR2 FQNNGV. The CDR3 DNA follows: TGTGCCAGCAGCTTAGATGGGGGAGGATGGTCACCCCTCCACTTT. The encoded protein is CASSLDGGGWSPLHF.

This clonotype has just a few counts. The CDR3 region has the DNA TGTGCCAGCAGCTTAAGGACAGGGCGGCATGGCTACACCTTC. Translation gives CASSLRTGRHGYTF. V usage is TRBV3-1 and J usage is TRBJ1-2, with TRBD1 matching 8 bases. Unmatched junction bases numbered 8, after V lost 5 bases and J lost 6 bases. This CDR3 is built from 14 residues. Germline V gives CDR1 LGHDT, CDR2 YNNKEL (reference sequence).

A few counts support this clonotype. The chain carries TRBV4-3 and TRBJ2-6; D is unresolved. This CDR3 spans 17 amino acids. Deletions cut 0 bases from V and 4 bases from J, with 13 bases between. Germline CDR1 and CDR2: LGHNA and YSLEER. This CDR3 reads CASSQDEEGPGANVLTF. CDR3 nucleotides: TGCGCCAGCAGCCAAGACGAGGAAGGGCCGGGGGCCAACGTCCTGACTTTC.

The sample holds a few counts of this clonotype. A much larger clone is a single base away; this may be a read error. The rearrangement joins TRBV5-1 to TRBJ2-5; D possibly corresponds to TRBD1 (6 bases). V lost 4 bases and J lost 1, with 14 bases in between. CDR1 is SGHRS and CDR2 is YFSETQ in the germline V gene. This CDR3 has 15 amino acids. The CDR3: CASSRAGVVQETQYF. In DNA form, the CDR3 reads TGCGCCAGCAGCCGGGCAGGGGTGGTCCAAGAGACCCAGTACTTC.

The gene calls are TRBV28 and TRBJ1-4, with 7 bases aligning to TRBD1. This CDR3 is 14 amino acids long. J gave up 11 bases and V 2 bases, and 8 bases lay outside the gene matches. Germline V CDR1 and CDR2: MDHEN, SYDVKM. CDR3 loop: CASSLLGHRGKLFF. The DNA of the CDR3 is TGTGCCAGCAGTTTACTGGGCCACAGGGGTAAACTGTTTTTT.

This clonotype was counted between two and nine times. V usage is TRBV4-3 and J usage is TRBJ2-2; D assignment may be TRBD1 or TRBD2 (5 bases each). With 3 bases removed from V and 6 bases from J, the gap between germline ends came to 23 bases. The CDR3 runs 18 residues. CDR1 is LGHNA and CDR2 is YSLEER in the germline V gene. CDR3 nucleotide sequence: TGCGCCAGCAGCCATCAATTAGAAGGCCAGGGAGTCCCCGGGGAGCTGTTTTTT. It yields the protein CASSHQLEGQGVPGELFF.